This is a list of T cell receptor beta chains from one sample in a study of blood T cell repertoires in COVID-19. Assay: immunoSEQ multiplex PCR; the TCRdb copy retains only in-frame clones and omits some. The sample consists of approximately 270,000 clones, about 90% of them appearing once. Material: PBMCs or T cells enriched from blood (not recorded which). The receptors derive from a woman aged 30 to 39 with acute COVID-19. CDR3s include the opening cysteine and the closing phenylalanine or tryptophan. The order of the fields is J gene, V gene, D gene, CDR3 protein, CDR3 DNA. A D gene is named only where the DNA matches it firmly.

>TRBJ1-1|TRBV6-5|NA
CASSYYAENTEAFF
TGTGCCAGCAGTTACTACGCAGAGAACACTGAAGCTTTCTTT
>TRBJ2-6|TRBV7-3|TRBD2
CASSPQDWTSGSVFSGANVLTF
TGTGCCAGCAGCCCCCAGGACTGGACTAGCGGGAGTGTTTTTTCTGGGGCCAACGTCCTGACTTTC
>TRBJ1-5|TRBV3-1/TRBV3-2|NA
CASSQGGRDQPQHF
TGTGCCAGCAGCCAAGGGGGCAGGGATCAGCCCCAGCATTTT
>TRBJ2-1|TRBV29-1|TRBD1
CSVDDRGRYNEQFF
TGCAGCGTAGACGACAGGGGGAGGTACAATGAGCAGTTCTTC
>TRBJ2-3|TRBV7-6|TRBD1
CASSLSPGTGIEVGYF
TGTGCCAGCAGCTTATCCCCGGGGACAGGCATAGAAGTAGGGTATTTT
>TRBJ1-3|TRBV13|NA
CASSRGTSRNTIYF
TGTGCCAGCAGCCGAGGGACATCTAGAAACACCATATATTTT
>TRBJ2-3|TRBV11-1|NA
CASGPTEGAADTQYF
TGTGCCAGCGGGCCAACCGAAGGGGCGGCAGATACGCAGTATTTT
>TRBJ2-7|TRBV6-5|TRBD2
CASSYGLAGANEQYF
TGTGCCAGCAGTTACGGGCTAGCGGGAGCCAACGAGCAGTACTTC
>TRBJ2-6|TRBV10-3|NA
CAIRTLSGRSNSGANVLTF
TGTGCCATCCGGACACTTTCGGGCAGATCTAACTCTGGGGCCAACGTCCTGACTTTC
>TRBJ1-2|TRBV7-9|NA
CASSLIIRAGSGYGYTF
TGTGCCAGCAGCTTAATCATACGGGCGGGTTCTGGCTATGGCTACACCTTC
>TRBJ2-5|TRBV27|NA
CASRRSQETQYF
TGTGCCAGCAGGCGATCTCAAGAGACCCAGTACTTC
>TRBJ2-1|TRBV25-1|TRBD2
CASSESGLAGPPEQFF
TGTGCCAGCAGTGAATCGGGACTAGCGGGGCCTCCCGAGCAGTTCTTC
>TRBJ2-3|TRBV27|TRBD2
CASATGTSFTDTQYF
TGTGCCAGCGCCACCGGGACTAGCTTCACAGATACGCAGTATTTT
>TRBJ2-1|TRBV19|TRBD1
CASSIGTAPAYEQFF
TGTGCCAGTAGTATCGGGACAGCGCCGGCTTACGAGCAGTTCTTC
>TRBJ2-7|TRBV5-3|TRBD2
CARISARQGGLAGVHF
TGTGCCAGAATTTCGGCTCGACAGGGGGGACTAGCGGGAGTCCACTTC
>TRBJ2-5|TRBV5-1|NA
CASSMGTGQETQYF
TGCGCCAGCAGCATGGGAACGGGGCAAGAGACCCAGTACTTC
>TRBJ2-1|TRBV6-5|NA
CASQASYNEQFF
TGTGCCAGTCAAGCATCCTACAATGAGCAGTTCTTC
>TRBJ2-5|TRBV2|NA
CASSELQGRETQYF
TGTGCCAGCAGTGAACTGCAGGGGAGAGAGACCCAGTACTTC
>TRBJ2-5|TRBV15|TRBD1
CATSRSDRGETQYF
TGTGCCACCAGCAGGTCGGACAGGGGAGAGACCCAGTACTTC
>TRBJ2-1|TRBV28|TRBD2
CASIPGLAVFSYNEQFF
TGTGCCAGCATCCCGGGACTAGCGGTTTTCTCCTACAATGAGCAGTTCTTC
>TRBJ2-7|TRBV4-1|TRBD1
CASSHVGQEIREQYF
TGCGCCAGCAGCCATGTGGGACAGGAGATCCGCGAGCAGTACTTC
>TRBJ2-1|TRBV6-5|TRBD2
CASSRGEVYGQFF
TGTGCCAGCAGCCGGGGGGAGGTGTACGGGCAGTTCTTC